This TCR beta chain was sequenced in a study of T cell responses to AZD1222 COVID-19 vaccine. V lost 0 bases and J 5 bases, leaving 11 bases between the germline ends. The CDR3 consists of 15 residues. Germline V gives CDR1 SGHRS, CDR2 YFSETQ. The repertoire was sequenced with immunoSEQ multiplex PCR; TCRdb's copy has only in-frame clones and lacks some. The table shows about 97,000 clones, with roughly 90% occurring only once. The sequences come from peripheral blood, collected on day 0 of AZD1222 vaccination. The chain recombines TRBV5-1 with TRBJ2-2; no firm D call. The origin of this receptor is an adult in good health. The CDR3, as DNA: TGCGCCAGCAGCTTGGGGCTAGTGAGGACCGGGGAGCTGTTTTTT. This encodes CASSLGLVRTGELFF.